Shown below are 17 T cell receptor beta chains from a single sample sequenced in a study of cytomegalovirus exposure and HLA in healthy donors. Clones were read by immunoSEQ multiplex PCR, and TCRdb kept only the in-frame ones, dropping some. Of about 130,000 clones detected, roughly nine tenths appear once; the ten largest clones hold roughly 1.2%. The sequenced material came from PBMCs. Receptors originate from a woman aged 18-29 years in good health and CMV-seronegative.

The CDR3 sequence is CASSPSLNQPQHF. Written as DNA, the CDR3 is TGTGCCAGCAGCCCTTCACTGAATCAGCCCCAGCATTTT. The chain recombines TRBV7-3 with TRBJ1-5, with D uncertain. Germline values: CDR1 SGHTA, CDR2 FQGTGA. CDR3 length: 13 amino acids. With 5 bases removed from V and 4 bases from J, the gap between germline ends came to 9 bases.

This clone was detected once. The chain carries TRBV7-6 and TRBJ2-7; TRBD2 is a possible D gene (6 bases). Germline lookup yields CDR1 SGHVS and CDR2 FNYEAQ. Trimming took 0 bases from V and 6 from J, leaving 18 bases between them. This CDR3 has 16 residues. The CDR3: CASSLALSGLTGEQYF. CDR3 sequence (DNA): TGTGCCAGCAGCTTAGCGCTAAGCGGGCTGACTGGCGAGCAGTACTTC. Together with reference TRBV7-6 and TRBJ2-7, the CDR3 gives the full variable domain: GAGVSQSPRYKVTKRGQDVALRCDPISGHVSLYWYRQALGQGPEFLTYFNYEAQQDKSGLPNDRFSAERPEGSISTLTIQRTEQRDSAMYRCASSLALSGLTGEQYFGPGTRLTVT.

The chain uses TRBV7-9 and TRBJ2-2; 7 bases fit TRBD1. Trimming at V came to 5 bases and at J to 0 bases, leaving 6 bases not matched to a gene. The CDR3 spans 16 residues. Germline values: CDR1 SEHNR, CDR2 FQNEAQ (reference sequence). DNA of the CDR3: TGTGCCAGCAGCGCACGGGACAGAGCGAACACCGGGGAGCTGTTTTTT. It codes for CASSARDRANTGELFF.

The chain is built from TRBV18 and TRBJ1-4; D is uncertain. Trimming took off 3 bases at V and 5 bases at J, with 16 bases between the two ends. Germline CDR1 and CDR2: KGHSH and LQKENI. The CDR3 is made up of 16 amino acids. CDR3 region: CASSPFEGGRNEKLFF. CDR3 nucleotides: TGTGCCAGCTCACCTTTTGAGGGTGGAAGGAATGAAAAACTGTTTTTT.

The V and J genes are TRBV5-1 and TRBJ2-5, with 7 bases aligning to TRBD1. In germline, CDR1 is SGHRS, CDR2 YFSETQ. The CDR3 extends over 15 amino acids. Trimming removed 6 bases from V and 3 bases from J; junction bases left unmatched: 11. The DNA of the CDR3 is TGCGCCAGCACCTCACCGGGACAGCGTAAAGAGACCCAGTACTTC. Its translation: CASTSPGQRKETQYF.

The chain joins TRBV19 to TRBJ1-2, with no clear D. The V end lost 3 bases, the J end lost 8 bases, and 10 bases lay between the germline ends. CDR1 LNHDA and CDR2 SQIVND come from the germline V gene (reference sequence). There are 12 residues in the CDR3. CDR3 residues: CASSMVIEGYTF. Written as DNA, the CDR3 is TGTGCCAGTAGTATGGTCATTGAGGGCTACACCTTC.

The rearrangement links TRBV5-1 to TRBJ1-2, with D perhaps matching TRBD1 (6 bases). The germline V and J ends were trimmed by 3 bases and 0 bases, with 18 bases remaining between them. The CDR3 totals 17 residues. The germline V gene has CDR1 SGHRS and CDR2 YFSETQ. CDR3 residues: CASSSLTGTRTNYGYTF. CDR3 nucleotide sequence: TGCGCCAGCAGCTCGCTAACCGGGACACGGACTAACTATGGCTACACCTTC.

This rearrangement joins TRBV2 to TRBJ2-2, with D perhaps matching TRBD2 (5 bases). The V end was cut by 9 bases, the J end by 2 bases, with 10 bases between. Germline CDR1 reads SNHLY; CDR2 reads FYNNEI. The CDR3 length is 13 residues. The CDR3 DNA sequence: TGTGCCAGTCGGGATCTCAACACCGGGGAGCTGTTTTTT. Protein product: CASRDLNTGELFF. The variable domain in full, completed from reference TRBV2 and TRBJ2-2, reads EPEVTQTPSHQVTQMGQEVILRCVPISNHLYFYWYRQILGQKVEFLVSFYNNEISEKSEIFDDQFSVERPDGSNFTLKIRSTKLEDSAMYFCASRDLNTGELFFGEGSRLTVL.

The V and J genes are TRBV5-1 and TRBJ2-7, with 10 bases identical to TRBD2. The CDR3 is 16 residues long. The germline V gene encodes CDR1 SGHRS and CDR2 YFSETQ. V lost 4 bases, J lost 2 bases, and 9 bases stayed unmatched. The CDR3 sequence: CASSTTSGRPTYEQYF. CDR3 coding DNA: TGCGCCAGCAGCACGACTAGCGGGCGTCCCACCTACGAGCAGTACTTC.

The chain links TRBV2 to TRBJ2-1, with TRBD2 matching over 8 bases. Looked up from germline, CDR1 is SNHLY and CDR2 is FYNNEI. The V and J ends lost 6 bases and 5 bases, in that order; junction bases with no gene match: 12. There are 16 residues in the CDR3. CDR3 sequence (DNA): TGTGCCAGCAGCCCCCTGACCGCGCGGGGGGACAATGAGCAGTTCTTC. It yields the protein CASSPLTARGDNEQFF.

The genes are TRBV2 and TRBJ1-4; 7 bases are a match to TRBD1. The V gene end was trimmed by 7 bases and the J gene end by 5 bases; junction bases not matched to a gene: 7. Germline loops: CDR1 SNHLY, CDR2 FYNNEI. The CDR3 is 14 amino acids. For the CDR3, the DNA is TGTGCCAGCAATCCGGACAGGACGAATGAAAAACTGTTTTTT. As protein: CASNPDRTNEKLFF. The full variable domain, in which reference TRBV2 and TRBJ1-4 provide the parts outside the CDR3, is EPEVTQTPSHQVTQMGQEVILRCVPISNHLYFYWYRQILGQKVEFLVSFYNNEISEKSEIFDDQFSVERPDGSNFTLKIRSTKLEDSAMYFCASNPDRTNEKLFFGSGTQLSVL.

This chain connects TRBV6-1 to TRBJ2-1, with TRBD2 matching over 8 bases. This CDR3 has 12 residues. Germline V gene sequence: CDR1 MNHNS, CDR2 SASEGT. V shed 4 bases and J 9 bases; nucleotides not matched to a gene: 2. CDR3 sequence reads: CASSAGGGEQFF. The CDR3 nucleotides read TGTGCCAGCAGTGCGGGAGGGGGTGAGCAGTTCTTC.

With regard to this clone: Within the sample, other DNA sequences also encode this same CDR3. V gene TRBV5-1 combines with J gene TRBJ1-1; no clear D gene. The length of the CDR3 is 13 residues. The V and J ends lost 0 bases and 1 base respectively, with 4 bases between them. Germline V gene sequence: CDR1 SGHRS, CDR2 YFSETQ. The CDR3 loop is CASSLAGNTEAFF. The CDR3 bases are TGCGCCAGCAGCTTGGCAGGGAACACTGAAGCTTTCTTT.

The rearrangement joins TRBV29-1 to TRBJ2-3, with no clear D. Germline values: CDR1 SQVTM, CDR2 ANQGSEA. CDR3 length: 13 residues. Trimming stripped 1 base from V and 1 base from J, with 6 bases between. CDR3: CSVEGSGTDTQYF. DNA of the CDR3: TGCAGCGTTGAAGGGTCGGGCACAGATACGCAGTATTTT.

The rearrangement uses TRBV5-6 and TRBJ2-1; a possible D gene is TRBD1 (6 bases). Germline values: CDR1 SGHDT, CDR2 YYEEEE. This CDR3 has 16 residues. V shed 4 bases and J shed 4 bases, with 18 bases lying between them. The CDR3: CASSNYPGHLYNEQFF. The DNA of the CDR3 is TGTGCCAGCAGCAACTATCCGGGACACCTATACAATGAGCAGTTCTTC.

The V and J genes are TRBV5-1 and TRBJ2-3, with 10 bases fitting TRBD2. The germline CDR1 and CDR2 sequences are SGHRS and YFSETQ. V was clipped by 3 bases and J by 4 bases; unmatched bases: 8. This CDR3 is 16 amino acids long. CDR3 protein: CASSWTSGGVSDTQYF. The CDR3 bases are TGCGCCAGCAGCTGGACCAGCGGGGGGGTGTCAGATACGCAGTATTTT.

V usage is TRBV11-2 and J usage is TRBJ2-7; tentative D call: TRBD1 (5 bases). Trimming shortened V by 0 bases and J by 5 bases, and 14 bases separated the two germline ends. The CDR3 runs 15 residues. In germline, CDR1 is SGHAT, CDR2 FQNNGV. For the CDR3, the DNA is TGTGCCAGCAGCTTAGAGCTAGGCAGGGTAGACGAGCAGTACTTC. As protein: CASSLELGRVDEQYF.